Reported below is one T cell receptor beta chain. The data are from a study of CD8 T cells in Susac syndrome. Study at large: When their blood was taken, the Susac syndrome patients had either not yet had any therapy, were taking corticosteroids, or were taking intravenous immunoglobulin alone.

Sequencing of TCR beta covered CD8+ and CD4+ T cells obtained from blood. FACS enriched CD8+ TEMRA cells, while bulk CD8+ and CD4+ were negatively isolated. RNA totalling about 0.45 to 1 ug underwent reverse transcription with random hexamers. Amplification of TCR beta CDR3 by immunoSEQ multiplex PCR spanned 54 Vbeta and 13 Jbeta. Each CDR3 protein gets one entry after TCRdb re-called the immunoSEQ multiplex PCR reads with MiXCR. The table lists 80,000 or so distinct CDR3 sequences, about 92% of them singletons. With V trimmed by 6 bases and J by 3 bases, 6 bases remained unmatched. This CDR3 spans 15 amino acids.

V gene TRBV12-3 or TRBV12-4 combines with J gene TRBJ1-5; 9 bases agree with TRBD1. The source of this sequence is a human donor with Susac syndrome. The sample comprised CD4+ T cells from PBMCs. In nucleotides, the CDR3 is TGTGCCAGCAGGCCCGGGACAGGGAACAATCAGCCCCAGCATTTT. It translates to CASRPGTGNNQPQHF.